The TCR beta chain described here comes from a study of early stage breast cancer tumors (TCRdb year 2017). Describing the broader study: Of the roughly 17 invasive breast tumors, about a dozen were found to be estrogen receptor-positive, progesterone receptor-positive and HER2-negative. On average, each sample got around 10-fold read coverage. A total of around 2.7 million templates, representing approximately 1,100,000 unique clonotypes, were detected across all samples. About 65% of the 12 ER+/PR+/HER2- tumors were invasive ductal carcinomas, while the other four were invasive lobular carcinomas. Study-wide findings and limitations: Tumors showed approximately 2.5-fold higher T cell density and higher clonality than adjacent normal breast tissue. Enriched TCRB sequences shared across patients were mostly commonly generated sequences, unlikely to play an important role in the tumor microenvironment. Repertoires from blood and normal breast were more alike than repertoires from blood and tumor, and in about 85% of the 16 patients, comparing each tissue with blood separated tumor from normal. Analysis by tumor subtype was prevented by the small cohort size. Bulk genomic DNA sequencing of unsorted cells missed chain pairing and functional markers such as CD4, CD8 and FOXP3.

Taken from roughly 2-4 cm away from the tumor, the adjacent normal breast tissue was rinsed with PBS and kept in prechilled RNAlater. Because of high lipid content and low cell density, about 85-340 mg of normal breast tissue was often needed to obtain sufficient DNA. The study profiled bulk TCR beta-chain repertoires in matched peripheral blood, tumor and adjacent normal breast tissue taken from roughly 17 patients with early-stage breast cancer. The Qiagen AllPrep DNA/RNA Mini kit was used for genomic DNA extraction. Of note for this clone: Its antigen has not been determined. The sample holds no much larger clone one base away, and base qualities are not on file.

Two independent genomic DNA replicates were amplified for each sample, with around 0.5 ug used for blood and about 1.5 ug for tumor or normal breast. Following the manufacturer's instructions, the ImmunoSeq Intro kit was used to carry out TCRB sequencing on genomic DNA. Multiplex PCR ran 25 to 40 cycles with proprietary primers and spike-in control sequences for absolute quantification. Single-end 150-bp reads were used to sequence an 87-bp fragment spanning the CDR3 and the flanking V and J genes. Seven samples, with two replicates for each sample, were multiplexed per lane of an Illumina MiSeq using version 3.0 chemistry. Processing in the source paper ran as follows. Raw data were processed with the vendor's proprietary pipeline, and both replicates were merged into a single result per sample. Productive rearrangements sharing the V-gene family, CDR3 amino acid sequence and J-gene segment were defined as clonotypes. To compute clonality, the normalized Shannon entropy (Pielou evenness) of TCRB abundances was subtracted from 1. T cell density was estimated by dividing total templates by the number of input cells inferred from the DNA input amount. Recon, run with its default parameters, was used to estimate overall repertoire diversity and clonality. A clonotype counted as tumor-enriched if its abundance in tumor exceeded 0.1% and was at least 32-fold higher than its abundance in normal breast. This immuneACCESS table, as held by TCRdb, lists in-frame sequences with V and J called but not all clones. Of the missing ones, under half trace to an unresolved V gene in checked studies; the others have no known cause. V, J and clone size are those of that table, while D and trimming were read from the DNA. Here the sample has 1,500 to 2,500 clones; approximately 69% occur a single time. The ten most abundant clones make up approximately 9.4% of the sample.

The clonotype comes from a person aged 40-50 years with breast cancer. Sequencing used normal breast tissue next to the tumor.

The CDR3 in this case is CASSASGTASNYGYTF. The DNA sequence is given as TGTGCCAGCAGCGCCTCCGGGACAGCAAGCAACTATGGCTACACCTTC. The sequence links TRBV7-8 to TRBJ1-2; 7 nucleotides in the junction match TRBD1. From the cysteine through the phenylalanine, the CDR3 covers 16 amino acids. Only the CDR3 DNA stays, 48 bases, in frame from base 1. V is pruned by 5 bases and J by 2 bases, leaving 11 bases of the junction without a gene match. CDR1 SGHVS and CDR2 FQNEAQ were looked up in the germline V gene. Reference TRBV7-8 and TRBJ1-2 proteins supply the regions before and after the CDR3; the full variable domain is: GAGVSQSPRYKVAKRGQDVALRCDPISGHVSLFWYQQALGQGPEFLTYFQNEAQLDKSGLPSDRFFAERPEGSVSTLKIQRTQQEDSAVYLCASSASGTASNYGYTFGSGTRLTVV.